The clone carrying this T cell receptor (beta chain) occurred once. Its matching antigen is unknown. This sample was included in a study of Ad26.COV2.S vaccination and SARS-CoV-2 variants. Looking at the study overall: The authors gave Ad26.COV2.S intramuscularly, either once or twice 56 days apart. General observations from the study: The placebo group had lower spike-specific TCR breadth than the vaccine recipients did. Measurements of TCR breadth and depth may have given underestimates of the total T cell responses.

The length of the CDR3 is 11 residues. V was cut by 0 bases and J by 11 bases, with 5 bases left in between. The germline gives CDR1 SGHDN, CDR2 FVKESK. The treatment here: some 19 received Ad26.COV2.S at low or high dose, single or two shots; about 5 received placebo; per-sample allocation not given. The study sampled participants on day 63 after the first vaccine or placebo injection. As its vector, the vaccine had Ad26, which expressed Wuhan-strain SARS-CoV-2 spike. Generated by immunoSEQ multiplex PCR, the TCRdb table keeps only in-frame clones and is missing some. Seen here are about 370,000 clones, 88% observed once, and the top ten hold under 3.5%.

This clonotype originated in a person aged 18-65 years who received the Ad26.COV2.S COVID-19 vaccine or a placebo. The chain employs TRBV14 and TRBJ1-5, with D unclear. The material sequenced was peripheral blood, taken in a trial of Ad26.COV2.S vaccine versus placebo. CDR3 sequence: CASSQDLTQHF. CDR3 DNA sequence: TGTGCCAGCAGCCAAGACTTAACCCAGCATTTT.